This T cell receptor beta chain emerged from a study of cytomegalovirus exposure and HLA in healthy donors. The germline CDR1 and CDR2 sequences are SGHTA and FQGNSA. This CDR3 contains 15 residues. The V segment lost 5 bases and the J segment 9 bases; nucleotides outside the gene matches: 12. PCR amplification relied on 60 Vbeta primers (plus 13 Jbeta primers). The repertoire was sequenced with immunoSEQ multiplex PCR; TCRdb's copy has only in-frame clones and lacks some. The data contain approximately 90,000 clones, around 82% of them singletons. The sequence was obtained from a man aged 35-49 years in good health and CMV-seronegative. The chain combines TRBV7-2 with TRBJ2-7, with TRBD2 matching 11 bases. The sample was PBMCs. The CDR3 region has the DNA TGTGCCAGCAGCGCCGCCCCTAGCGGGGGGATTGGGCAGTACTTC. Its protein is CASSAAPSGGIGQYF.